The rows below give T cell receptor beta chains drawn from one sample of a study of beta chain features in type 1 diabetes. TCRdb's copy holds only in-frame clones and misses some; the assay was immunoSEQ multiplex PCR. The top ten clones hold 0.06% to 0.07% of a sample with 450,000 to 600,000 clones, about 29% of them seen once. The sequencing sample was made of naive CD4+ T cells from blood. These receptor sequences come from a man younger than 30 in good health. CDR3s include the opening cysteine and the closing phenylalanine or tryptophan. The D gene is left open where the match is weak. The size entry is marked missing in some rows and otherwise reads once, few, many or a size class.

clone_size j_call v_call d_call cdr3_nt cdr3_aa
few TRBJ2-5 TRBV5-1 NA TGCGCCAGCAACCCGACAGCAACGCTACAAGAGACCCAGTACTTC CASNPTATLQETQYF
NA TRBJ2-3 TRBV2 NA TGTGCCAGCAGTGAAGCGCTTCGAGTAGAGGGCACAGATACGCAGTATTTT CASSEALRVEGTDTQYF
NA TRBJ2-7 TRBV7-2 NA TGTGCCAGCAGCTGGGGTTGGGAGCAGTACTTC CASSWGWEQYF
NA TRBJ2-7 TRBV11-2 TRBD2 TGTGCCAGCAGCTTTGGATGGACTAGCGGTCCCCCGCCCAGCGAGCAGTACTTC CASSFGWTSGPPPSEQYF
NA TRBJ1-1 TRBV29-1 NA TGCAGCGCCACCGGACAAGATATGAACACTGAAGCTTTCTTT CSATGQDMNTEAFF
NA TRBJ2-5 TRBV29-1 TRBD1 TGCAGCGCCTCCGGGACAGACCAAGAGACCCAGTACTTC CSASGTDQETQYF
NA TRBJ2-1 TRBV7-9 NA TGTGCCAGCAGCCCATCGGCCGGTAGGGGGGCCCCCTACAATGAGCAGTTCTTC CASSPSAGRGAPYNEQFF
NA TRBJ1-5 TRBV29-1 NA TGCAGCGTCGGGAATCAGCCCCAGCATTTT CSVGNQPQHF
NA TRBJ2-4 TRBV7-3 NA TGTGCCAGCAGCTTAAAGACATTAGCCAAAAACATTCAGTACTTC CASSLKTLAKNIQYF
NA TRBJ2-1 TRBV7-2 TRBD2 TGTGCCAGCAGCGTTAGCGGGAGAAGGGATGAGCAGTTCTTC CASSVSGRRDEQFF
NA TRBJ2-7 TRBV7-9 NA TGTGCCAGCAGCCCCCCGCCTCCCTACGAGCAGTACTTC CASSPPPPYEQYF
NA TRBJ2-7 TRBV29-1 TRBD1 TGCAGCGTGAAAGCAGGGGGAGCCTACGAGCAGTACTTC CSVKAGGAYEQYF
NA TRBJ1-2 TRBV30 NA TGTGCCTGGAGTGTACCCCCAGGGCTCTTAGGCTACACCTTC CAWSVPPGLLGYTF
NA TRBJ1-5 TRBV7-2 NA TGTGCCAGCAGCGACACAGGGATTGGCCAGCCCCAGCATTTT CASSDTGIGQPQHF
NA TRBJ1-4 TRBV7-2 NA TGTGCCAGCAGCACCCAGGACGTCGGGTACGGAAAACTGTTTTTT CASSTQDVGYGKLFF
few TRBJ2-3 TRBV5-1 NA TGCGCCAGCAGCGCGGGACACCCAGATACGCAGTATTTT CASSAGHPDTQYF
many TRBJ2-5 TRBV29-1 NA TGCAGCGTAGCGGGTCCCCAAGAGACCCAGTACTTC CSVAGPQETQYF
few TRBJ2-1 TRBV18 NA TGTGCCAGCTCACCACCGGCGGGGTGGGATGAGCAGTTCTTC CASSPPAGWDEQFF
NA TRBJ2-3 TRBV6-5 TRBD2 TGTGCCAGCAGTTACGATGGACTAGCGGAAGATACGCAGTATTTT CASSYDGLAEDTQYF
few TRBJ2-1 TRBV29-1 TRBD2 TGCAGCGGGACTAGCGGGAGGAGTGGTGAGCAGTTCTTC CSGTSGRSGEQFF
few TRBJ1-2 TRBV13 NA TGTGCCAGCAGCTGGGACCGGGGGAGGAAGTATGGCTACACCTTC CASSWDRGRKYGYTF
few TRBJ2-7 TRBV30 TRBD1 TGTGCCTGGAGAAGGGGACAGGGAGCATTATACGAGCAGTACTTC CAWRRGQGALYEQYF
NA TRBJ1-5 TRBV9 NA TGTGCCAGCAGCGTAGATGGGAATCAGCCCCAGCATTTT CASSVDGNQPQHF
few TRBJ2-5 TRBV14 NA TGTGCCAGCAGCGTTTTACTAGAGCGGGAGACCCAGTACTTC CASSVLLERETQYF
few TRBJ2-1 TRBV7-9 TRBD2 TGTGCCAGCAGCCCAGCAGCGGGAGCGGGCGACAATGAGCAGTTCTTC CASSPAAGAGDNEQFF
NA TRBJ2-3 TRBV7-9 TRBD2 TGTGCCAGCAGGTGGACTAGCGGGAGCACAGATACGCAGTATTTT CASRWTSGSTDTQYF
once TRBJ1-2 TRBV29-1 NA TGCAGCGTTTCTTCGGGGGCCCGAGGAGGCTACACCTTC CSVSSGARGGYTF
few TRBJ2-1 TRBV7-2 NA TGTGCCAGCAGCTTAGTAATAGCCTACAATGAGCAGTTCTTC CASSLVIAYNEQFF
few TRBJ1-5 TRBV30 TRBD1 TGTGCCTGGAGCCCCGACAGGGAGGGCAATCAGCCCCAGCATTTT CAWSPDREGNQPQHF
NA TRBJ2-5 TRBV30 TRBD2 TGTGCCTGGAGTTTTCCCCTTGGTAGCGGGATTGAGACCCAGTACTTC CAWSFPLGSGIETQYF
few TRBJ2-7 TRBV30 TRBD2 TGTGCCTGGAGTGTCATTAGCGGGAGATACGAGCAGTACTTC CAWSVISGRYEQYF
NA TRBJ2-6 TRBV9 NA TGTGCCAGCAGTCGGGCCCCTGGGGCCAACGTCCTGACTTTC CASSRAPGANVLTF
NA TRBJ2-3 TRBV29-1 NA TGCAGCGTTGATGTCAGGGCGACAGATACGCAGTATTTT CSVDVRATDTQYF
few TRBJ2-5 TRBV29-1 NA TGCAGCGGCACGGTGGGCCTAGAGACCCAGTACTTC CSGTVGLETQYF
NA TRBJ1-2 TRBV10-3 NA TGTGCCATCAGTGAGGCAGGGGATGGCTACACCTTC CAISEAGDGYTF
few TRBJ1-2 TRBV29-1 NA TGCAGCGTTGCCGATTGGGGCTATGGCTACACCTTC CSVADWGYGYTF
NA TRBJ1-5 TRBV30 NA TGTGCCTGGAGTGCGGGGCCCGGTCAGCCCCAGCATTTT CAWSAGPGQPQHF
few TRBJ1-5 TRBV30 NA TGTGCCTGGAGTGTAGGTTGGGACGGCAATCAGCCCCAGCATTTT CAWSVGWDGNQPQHF
NA TRBJ2-3 TRBV27 NA TGTGCCAGCAGTTTACCTTACCATACGCAGTATTTT CASSLPYHTQYF
few TRBJ2-1 TRBV14 NA TGTGCCAGCAGCCGGGGGCTTCTTTCCTACAATGAGCAGTTCTTC CASSRGLLSYNEQFF
NA TRBJ2-5 TRBV28 NA TGTGCCAGCAGTTTGGCCGGGGAGACCCAGTACTTC CASSLAGETQYF
few TRBJ1-1 TRBV7-9 NA TGTGCCAGCAGCTTCGACAGCAACACTGAAGCTTTCTTT CASSFDSNTEAFF